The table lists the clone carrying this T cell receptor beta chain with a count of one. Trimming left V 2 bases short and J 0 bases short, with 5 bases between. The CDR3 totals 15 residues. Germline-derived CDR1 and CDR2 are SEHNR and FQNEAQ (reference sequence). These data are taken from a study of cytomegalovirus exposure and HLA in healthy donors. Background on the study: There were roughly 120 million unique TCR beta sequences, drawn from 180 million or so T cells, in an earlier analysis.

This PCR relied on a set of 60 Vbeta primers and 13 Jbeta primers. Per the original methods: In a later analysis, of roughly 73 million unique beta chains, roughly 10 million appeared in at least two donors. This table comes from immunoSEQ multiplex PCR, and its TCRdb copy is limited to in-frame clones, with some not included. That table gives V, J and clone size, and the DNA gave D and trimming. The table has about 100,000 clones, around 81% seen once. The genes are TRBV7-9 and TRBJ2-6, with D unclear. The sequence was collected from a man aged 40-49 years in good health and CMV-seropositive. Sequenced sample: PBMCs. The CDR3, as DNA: TGTGCCAGCAGCTTACGCGGCTCTGGGGCCAACGTCCTGACTTTC. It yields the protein CASSLRGSGANVLTF.